This T cell receptor beta chain was recorded in a study of shared clonotypes between healthy human individuals. Study-level findings and limits: Limitation of the genetic and exposure-history diversity represented came from the few donors. It was only blood that was sampled, and tissue repertoires likely differ.

Trimming took off 7 bases at V and 7 bases at J, with 23 bases between the two ends. Per germline, CDR1 LNHDA and CDR2 SQIVND (reference sequence). This CDR3 is built from 16 residues. Terminally differentiated effector memory CD45RA+ cells were excluded by CCR7 positive selection of CD45RO-negative cells. Repertoires were generated with immunoSEQ multiplex PCR, while TCRdb's copy carries only in-frame clones and drops some. The repertoire holds around 2,100,000 clones, approximately 95% seen once, with roughly 1% in the top ten. Details on this clone: Its antigen is currently unknown.

The chain links TRBV19 to TRBJ1-5; a weak D match, TRBD1 (6 bases). This receptor was obtained from a man aged 18 to 35 in good health. The sequenced sample was naive CD8+ T cells sorted from blood. Here the CDR3 DNA reads TGTGCCAGTAAGGGGGTAGAACAGGGTTCGCGGCAGCCCCAGCATTTT. Encoded protein: CASKGVEQGSRQPQHF.